This passage covers 17 T cell receptor beta chains from one sample sequenced in a study of cytomegalovirus exposure and HLA in healthy donors (dated by TCRdb to between 2016 and 2019). Library construction relied on the immunoSEQ multiplex PCR assay. For the multiplex PCR, a mixture combining 60 forward primers for TCR Vbeta segments and 13 reverse primers for TCR Jbeta segments was used. What TCRdb holds here is the immuneACCESS table cut down to in-frame rearrangements. Part of the clones is not present; checked against another copy, under half of the missing clones reflect an unresolved V gene, and the others are unexplained. This sample comprises under 150,000 clones, 79% of them detected only once. Approximately 2% of the sample is held by the ten biggest clonotypes. The sample comprised PBMCs. These receptors came from a man younger than 35 in good health and CMV-seronegative.

The chain recombines TRBV7-8 with TRBJ2-7; the D gene is possibly TRBD1 (6 bases). CDR1 SGHVS and CDR2 FQNEAQ come from the germline V gene. The CDR3 runs 14 residues. The V end lost 5 bases, the J end lost 0 bases, and 11 bases lay between the germline ends. The CDR3 spells CASSPTGNSYEQYV. The CDR3 DNA sequence: TGTGCCAGCAGCCCTACAGGGAACTCCTACGAGCAGTACGTC.

This clone was found once. This sequence joins TRBV18 and TRBJ2-1; 14 positions match TRBD2. V was clipped by 4 bases and J by 10 bases; unmatched bases: 6. CDR1 and CDR2 (germline): KGHSH, LQKENI. CDR3 length equals 15 residues. In DNA, the CDR3 is TGTGCCAGCTCACTCGGGGGACTAGCGGGAGTGGAGCAGTTCTTC. This sequence encodes CASSLGGLAGVEQFF.

This chain's CDR3 is CASSLFPSGSTSTDTQYF. In DNA, the CDR3 is TGCGCCAGCAGCTTGTTTCCTAGCGGGAGCACTAGCACAGATACGCAGTATTTT. The rearrangement joins TRBV5-1 to TRBJ2-3; 10 bases match TRBD2. The CDR3 spans 18 residues. Germline V gives CDR1 SGHRS, CDR2 YFSETQ. V shed 1 base, J shed 0 bases, and the junction held 8 bases outside the gene matches.

This chain uses TRBV11-3 with TRBJ2-1; D perhaps matches TRBD1 (5 bases). The CDR3 has 14 amino acids. Trimming left V 4 bases short and J 9 bases short, with 16 bases between. CDR1 and CDR2 from the germline V gene are SGHNT and YENEEA. For the CDR3, the DNA is TGTGCCAGCAGCTCTTACCAGGGATCGGGTGAGCAGTTCTTC. Its protein is CASSSYQGSGEQFF.

The chain has TRBV30 and TRBJ2-5; 13 nucleotides match TRBD2. There are 14 residues in the CDR3. V was clipped by 4 bases and J by 5 bases; unmatched bases: 4. CDR1 is GTSNPN and CDR2 is SVGIG in the germline V gene (reference sequence). The CDR3 nucleotides are TGTGCCTGGACCAGGACTAGCGGGAGTGAGACCCAGTACTTC. This gives the protein CAWTRTSGSETQYF.

This chain connects TRBV7-2 to TRBJ2-1; tentative D call: TRBD2 (5 bases). The germline CDR1 and CDR2 sequences are SGHTA and FQGNSA. V was clipped by 3 bases and J by 2 bases, with 11 bases between them. The CDR3 sequence is 15 residues long. The CDR3, as DNA: TGTGCCAGCAGCTTTAGGACTCGGACCTACAATGAGCAGTTCTTC. Encoded protein: CASSFRTRTYNEQFF. The whole variable domain, remainder taken from reference TRBV7-2 and TRBJ2-1, is GAGVSQSPSNKVTEKGKDVELRCDPISGHTALYWYRQSLGQGLEFLIYFQGNSAPDKSGLPSDRFSAERTGGSVSTLTIQRTQQEDSAVYLCASSFRTRTYNEQFFGPGTRLTVL.

The rearrangement uses TRBV19 and TRBJ2-5; D unresolved. The CDR3 runs to 14 residues. Germline V gene sequence: CDR1 LNHDA, CDR2 SQIVND (reference sequence). V was pared by 1 base and J by 3 bases, with 9 bases between. CDR3 amino acids: CASSIGASKETQYF. DNA for the CDR3: TGTGCCAGTAGTATAGGGGCGTCAAAAGAGACCCAGTACTTC.

V and J are TRBV7-3 and TRBJ1-3; D not resolved. This CDR3 is built from 16 residues. Germline V lookup: CDR1 SGHTA, CDR2 FQGTGA. Trimming took 2 bases from V and 0 from J, leaving 11 bases between them. The CDR3 DNA sequence: TGTGCCAGCAGCTTACACCCCCCGAGCTCTGGAAACACCATATATTTT. Its protein product is CASSLHPPSSGNTIYF.

The rearrangement joins TRBV4-1 to TRBJ2-3; 10 nucleotides align to TRBD2. This CDR3 contains 17 residues. In germline, CDR1 is MGHRA, CDR2 YSYEKL. V gave up 0 bases and J gave up 6 bases; unmatched junction bases: 9. CDR3 sequence (DNA): TGCGCCAGCAGCCAAGAAGTGTTAACTAGCGGGAAGGATACGCAGTATTTT. This gives the protein CASSQEVLTSGKDTQYF.

The chain recombines TRBV5-1 with TRBJ2-1, with 9 bases fitting TRBD2. The CDR3 sequence is 15 residues long. Per the germline V gene, CDR1 is SGHRS and CDR2 is YFSETQ. Trimming cost V 0 bases and J 4 bases; bases outside gene matches: 2. CDR3 DNA: TGCGCCAGCAGCTTGGATCTAGCGGGGTACAATGAGCAGTTCTTC. Translation: CASSLDLAGYNEQFF.

This clone showed up just once. This chain connects TRBV6-5 to TRBJ2-1, with D perhaps TRBD2 (5 bases). This CDR3 is 15 amino acids long. Trimming pared 5 bases from V and 2 bases from J, leaving 13 bases between. From germline, CDR1 is MNHEY and CDR2 SVGAGI. Written as DNA, the CDR3 is TGTGCCAGCAGTAGCCCCGGGCGGGCCTACAATGAGCAGTTCTTC. It specifies CASSSPGRAYNEQFF.

The chain has TRBV7-6 and TRBJ2-2, with 7 positions matching TRBD1. Germline loops: CDR1 SGHVS, CDR2 FNYEAQ. The CDR3 is 13 amino acids. Trimming took 5 bases from V and 7 from J; bases not matched to a gene: 4. CDR3 protein: CASSRQGVGELFF. CDR3 sequence (DNA): TGTGCCAGCAGCCGACAGGGAGTCGGGGAGCTGTTTTTT.

On this clone: A much larger clone lies one base from this, so it may be a read error. The chain employs TRBV6-4 and TRBJ1-1, with 12 bases identical to TRBD1. The CDR3 is made up of 14 amino acids. Germline CDR1 and CDR2: MRHNA and SNTAGT. The J segment lost 12 bases and the V segment lost 0 bases, leaving 5 bases of the junction unmatched. The CDR3 loop is CASSDSGTGGLTFF. CDR3 sequence (DNA): TGTGCCAGCAGTGACTCAGGGACAGGGGGCCTAACTTTCTTT.

The chain has TRBV28 and TRBJ2-3; TRBD2 aligns across 7 bases. Germline CDR1 and CDR2: MDHEN and SYDVKM. The CDR3 has 15 amino acids. V shed 6 bases, J shed 4 bases, and the junction held 10 bases outside the gene matches. The CDR3 loop is CASRPAGELADTQYF. In DNA form, the CDR3 reads TGTGCCAGCAGACCGGCGGGAGAATTGGCAGATACGCAGTATTTT.

V usage is TRBV5-1 and J usage is TRBJ2-7; 10 nucleotides match TRBD2. The germline gives CDR1 SGHRS, CDR2 YFSETQ. This CDR3 comprises 17 residues. J lost 2 bases, V lost 0 bases, and 8 bases had no gene match. The CDR3 sequence is CASSLDEFSGGTYEQYF. DNA for the CDR3: TGCGCCAGCAGCTTGGACGAATTTAGCGGGGGGACCTACGAGCAGTACTTC.

V usage is TRBV19 and J usage is TRBJ2-5; tentative D call: TRBD2 (6 bases). CDR1 and CDR2 (germline): LNHDA, SQIVND (reference sequence). Trimming cost V 3 bases and J 7 bases, with 15 bases left between them. This CDR3 region has 14 residues. The CDR3 nucleotides are TGTGCCAGTAGTATCCCGGCGGGGAGCGGGACCCAGTACTTC. Protein: CASSIPAGSGTQYF.

The chain has TRBV11-3 and TRBJ2-4; 9 bases align to TRBD1. Germline CDR1 SGHNT, CDR2 YENEEA. CDR3 length: 18 amino acids. Germline trimming cut 5 bases from V and 2 bases from J; bases unmatched to any gene: 13. The CDR3 bases are TGTGCCAGCAGCGGGACAGGGAAGGCGATTGGGACCAAAAACATTCAGTACTTC. Residues: CASSGTGKAIGTKNIQYF.